Described below is a single T cell receptor (beta chain) sequence and its context. The data stem from a study of cytomegalovirus exposure and HLA in healthy donors. Primers for the PCR totalled 60 Vbeta and 13 Jbeta. TCRdb keeps only in-frame clones here, not all; method: immunoSEQ multiplex PCR. Seen here are about 280,000 clones, roughly 89% observed once, and the top ten hold roughly 2.1%. Sequenced input: PBMCs. The TCR comes from a woman in her late teens or twenties in good health and CMV-seronegative.

The CDR3 bases are TGTGCCAGCAGCTCGGGAGTAGGGGAACTCTATGGCTACACCTTC. Residues: CASSSGVGELYGYTF. V usage is TRBV7-3 and J usage is TRBJ1-2; D possibly corresponds to TRBD1 (5 bases). With 4 bases removed from V and 4 bases from J, the gap between germline ends came to 16 bases. The germline V gene has CDR1 SGHTA and CDR2 FQGTGA. This CDR3 contains 15 residues.